This T cell receptor (beta chain) was captured in a study of blood T cell repertoires in COVID-19. The germline CDR1 and CDR2 sequences are SQVTM and ANQGSEA. The CDR3 sequence is 17 residues long. V was clipped by 3 bases and J by 8 bases; unmatched bases: 17. The protocol was immunoSEQ multiplex PCR, while the TCRdb copy is restricted to in-frame clones and leaves out a portion. The sample lists tens of thousands of clones, roughly 90% occurring once. This chain connects TRBV29-1 to TRBJ1-2; 11 bases are a match to TRBD1. The sequence came from a human donor with acute or convalescent COVID-19. The donor label of this sample is uncertain. The sample consisted of peripheral blood. The CDR3 sequence: CSVDDPLGRTGGKGYTF. The CDR3 DNA is TGCAGCGTTGATGATCCCCTCGGGAGGACAGGGGGCAAGGGCTACACCTTC.